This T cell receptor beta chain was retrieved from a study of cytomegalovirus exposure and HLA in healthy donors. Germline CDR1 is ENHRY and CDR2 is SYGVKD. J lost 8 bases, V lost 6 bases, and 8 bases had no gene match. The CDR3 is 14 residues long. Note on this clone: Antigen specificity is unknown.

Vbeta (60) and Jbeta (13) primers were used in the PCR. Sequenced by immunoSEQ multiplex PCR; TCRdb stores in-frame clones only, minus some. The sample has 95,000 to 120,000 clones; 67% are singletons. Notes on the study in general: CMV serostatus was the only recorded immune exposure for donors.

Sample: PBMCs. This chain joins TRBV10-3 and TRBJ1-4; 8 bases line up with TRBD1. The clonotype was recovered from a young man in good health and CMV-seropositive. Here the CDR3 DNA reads TGTGCCATCAGCTTGACAGGGGCCTCCGAAAAACTGTTTTTT. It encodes CAISLTGASEKLFF.